This T cell receptor beta chain was identified during a study of blood T cells in healthy people across ages. Study context: About one barcoded TCR beta cDNA was captured per two T cells. Overall study results and limits: Roughly linearly, TCR beta diversity per million T cells fell as age increased.

Primed by a sample-barcoded 5' primer and a J-beta primer mix, a second PCR proceeded for roughly 7 to 11 cycles. Each cDNA was tagged by a template-switch adaptor containing 12 random nucleotides. MiXCR was run by TCRdb on the 5' RACE reads, yielding one entry per CDR3 protein. The sample has under 1,000,000 distinct CDR3 sequences, about 45% seen once; the top ten hold 15% to 20%. PBMCs, at least 7 million per sample, were isolated. The CDR3 extends over 15 amino acids. The V and J ends lost 6 bases and 1 base respectively, with 13 bases between them. Germline CDR1 is MNHEY and CDR2 is SMNVEV (reference sequence). This clonotype was picked up one time. The antigen is not known.

The specimen sequenced was blood. This sequence was found in an elderly man in good health. The J gene is TRBJ1-5, the V gene TRBV27, with D unresolved. This chain's CDR3 is CASSPNRRSNQPQHF. The CDR3 DNA reads as TGTGCCAGCAGCCCCAATCGCAGGAGCAATCAGCCCCAGCATTTT.